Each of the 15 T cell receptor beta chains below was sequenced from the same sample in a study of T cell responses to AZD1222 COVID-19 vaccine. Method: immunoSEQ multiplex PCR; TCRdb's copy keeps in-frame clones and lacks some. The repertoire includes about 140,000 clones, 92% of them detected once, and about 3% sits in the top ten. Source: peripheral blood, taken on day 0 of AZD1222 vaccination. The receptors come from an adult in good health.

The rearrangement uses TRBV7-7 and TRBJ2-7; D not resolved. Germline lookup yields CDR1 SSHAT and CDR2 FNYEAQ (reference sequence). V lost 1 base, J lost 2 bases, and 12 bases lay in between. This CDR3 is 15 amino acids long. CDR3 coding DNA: TGTGCCAGCAGCTTAGGGCCAGGACGAACCTACGAGCAGTACTTC. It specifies CASSLGPGRTYEQYF.

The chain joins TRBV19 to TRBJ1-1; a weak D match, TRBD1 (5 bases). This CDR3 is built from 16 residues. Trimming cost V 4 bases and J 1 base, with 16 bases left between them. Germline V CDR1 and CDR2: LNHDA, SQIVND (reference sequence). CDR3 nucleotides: TGTGCCAGTAGTACTGAAGAAGGCAGGGCGAACACTGAAGCTTTCTTT. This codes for CASSTEEGRANTEAFF.

CDR3 nucleotide sequence: TGTGCCAGCATCAAGGGGCAGGGACGATTAAGCAATCAGCCCCAGCATTTT. Its protein is CASIKGQGRLSNQPQHF. The J gene is TRBJ1-5, the V gene TRBV28, with D perhaps matching TRBD1 (5 bases). From germline, CDR1 is MDHEN and CDR2 SYDVKM. This CDR3 comprises 17 residues. Trimming removed 7 bases at V and 1 base at J, with 20 bases between.

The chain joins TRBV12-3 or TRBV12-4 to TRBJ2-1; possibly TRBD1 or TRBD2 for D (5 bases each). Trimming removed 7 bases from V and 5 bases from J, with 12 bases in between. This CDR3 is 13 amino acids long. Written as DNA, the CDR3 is TGTGCCAGCACCTACATGGGGGACAATGAGCAGTTCTTC. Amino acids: CASTYMGDNEQFF.

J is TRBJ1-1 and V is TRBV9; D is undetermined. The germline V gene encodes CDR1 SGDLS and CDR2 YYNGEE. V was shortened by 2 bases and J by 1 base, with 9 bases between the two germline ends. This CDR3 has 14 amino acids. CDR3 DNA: TGTGCCAGCAGCGTCGAGGACTGGAACACTGAAGCTTTCTTT. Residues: CASSVEDWNTEAFF.

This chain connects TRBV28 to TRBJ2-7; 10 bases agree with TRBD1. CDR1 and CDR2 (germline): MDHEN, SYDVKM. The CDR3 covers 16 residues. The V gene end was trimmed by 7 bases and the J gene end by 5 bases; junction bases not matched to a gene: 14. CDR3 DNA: TGTGCCAGCACCGAAGGTGGGGGGACAGGGGCCCACGAGCAGTACTTC. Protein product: CASTEGGGTGAHEQYF.

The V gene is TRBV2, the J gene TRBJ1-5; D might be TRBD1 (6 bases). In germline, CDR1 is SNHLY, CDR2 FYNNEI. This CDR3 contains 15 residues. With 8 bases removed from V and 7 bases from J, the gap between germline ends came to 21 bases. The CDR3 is CASLPPGGLRQPQHF. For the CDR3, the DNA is TGTGCCAGCTTGCCCCCCGGGGGGCTTCGGCAGCCCCAGCATTTT.

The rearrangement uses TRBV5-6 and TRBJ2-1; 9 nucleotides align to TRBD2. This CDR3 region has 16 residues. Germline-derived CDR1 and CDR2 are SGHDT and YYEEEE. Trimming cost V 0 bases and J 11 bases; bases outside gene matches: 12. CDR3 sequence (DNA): TGTGCCAGCAGCTTGGGTCTAGCGGGACCAGGGAAGAAGCAGTTCTTC. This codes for CASSLGLAGPGKKQFF.

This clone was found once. The CDR3: CASSEAGLAELTDTQYF. As DNA, the CDR3 is TGTGCCAGCAGTGAAGCGGGACTAGCGGAACTCACAGATACGCAGTATTTT. The chain joins TRBV2 to TRBJ2-3, with 11 bases matching TRBD2. Per the germline V gene, CDR1 is SNHLY and CDR2 is FYNNEI. The CDR3 covers 17 residues. J was trimmed by 2 bases and V by 0 bases; bases with no gene match: 4.

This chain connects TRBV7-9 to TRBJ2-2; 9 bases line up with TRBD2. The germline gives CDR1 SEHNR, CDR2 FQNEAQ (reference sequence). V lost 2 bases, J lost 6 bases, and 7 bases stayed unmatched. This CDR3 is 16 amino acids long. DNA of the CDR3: TGTGCCAGCAGCTTAATGGAAAGCGGGAGGTCCGGGGAGCTGTTTTTT. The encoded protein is CASSLMESGRSGELFF. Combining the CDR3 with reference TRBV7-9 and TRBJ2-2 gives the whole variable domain DTGVSQNPRHKITKRGQNVTFRCDPISEHNRLYWYRQTLGQGPEFLTYFQNEAQLEKSRLLSDRFSAERPKGSFSTLEIQRTEQGDSAMYLCASSLMESGRSGELFFGEGSRLTVL.

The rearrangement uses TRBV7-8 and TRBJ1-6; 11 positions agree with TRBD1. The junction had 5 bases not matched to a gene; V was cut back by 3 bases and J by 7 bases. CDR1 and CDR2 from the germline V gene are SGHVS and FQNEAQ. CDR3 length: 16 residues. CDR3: CASSFRDRGWNSPLHF. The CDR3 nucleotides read TGTGCCAGCAGCTTCCGGGACAGGGGGTGGAATTCACCCCTCCACTTT.

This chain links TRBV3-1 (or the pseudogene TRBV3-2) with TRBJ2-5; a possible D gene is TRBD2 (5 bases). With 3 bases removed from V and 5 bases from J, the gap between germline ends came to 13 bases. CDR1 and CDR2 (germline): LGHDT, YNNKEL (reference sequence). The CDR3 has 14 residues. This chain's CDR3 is CASSQAGGRETQYF. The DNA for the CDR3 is TGTGCCAGCAGCCAGGCGGGTGGAAGGGAGACCCAGTACTTC.

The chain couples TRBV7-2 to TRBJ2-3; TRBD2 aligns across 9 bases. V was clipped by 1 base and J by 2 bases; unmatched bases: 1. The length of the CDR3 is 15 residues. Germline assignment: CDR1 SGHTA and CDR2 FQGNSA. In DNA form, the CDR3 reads TGTGCCAGCAGCTTAGGACTAGCGGACACAGATACGCAGTATTTT. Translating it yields CASSLGLADTDTQYF.

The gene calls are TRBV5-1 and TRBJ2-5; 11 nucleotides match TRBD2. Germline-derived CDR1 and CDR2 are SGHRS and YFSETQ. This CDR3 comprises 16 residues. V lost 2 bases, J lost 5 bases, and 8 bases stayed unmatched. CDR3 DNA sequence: TGCGCCAGCAGCTTAACGACTAGCGGGAAGGGGGAGACCCAGTACTTC. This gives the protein CASSLTTSGKGETQYF.

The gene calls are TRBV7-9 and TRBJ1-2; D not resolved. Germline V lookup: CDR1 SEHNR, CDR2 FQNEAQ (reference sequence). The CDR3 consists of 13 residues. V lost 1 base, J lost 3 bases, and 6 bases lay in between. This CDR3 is CASSLGWDYGYTF. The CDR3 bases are TGTGCCAGCAGCTTAGGGTGGGACTATGGCTACACCTTC.